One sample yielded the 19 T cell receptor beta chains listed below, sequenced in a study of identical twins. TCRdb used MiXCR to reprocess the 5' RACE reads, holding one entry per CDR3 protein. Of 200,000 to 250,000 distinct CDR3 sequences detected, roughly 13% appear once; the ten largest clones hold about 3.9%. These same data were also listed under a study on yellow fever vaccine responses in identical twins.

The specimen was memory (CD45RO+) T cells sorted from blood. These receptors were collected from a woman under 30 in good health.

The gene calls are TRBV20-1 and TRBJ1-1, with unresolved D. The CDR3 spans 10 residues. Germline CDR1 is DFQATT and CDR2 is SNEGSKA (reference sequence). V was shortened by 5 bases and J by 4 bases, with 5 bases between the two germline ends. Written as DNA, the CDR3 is TGCAGTGCTCTCGGCACTGAAGCTTTCTTT. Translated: CSALGTEAFF.

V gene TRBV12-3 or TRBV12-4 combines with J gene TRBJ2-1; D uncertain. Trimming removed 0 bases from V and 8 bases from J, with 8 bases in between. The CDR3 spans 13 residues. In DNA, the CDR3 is TGTGCCAGCAGTTTAGCGGGGATAGATGAGCAGTTCTTC. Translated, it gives CASSLAGIDEQFF.

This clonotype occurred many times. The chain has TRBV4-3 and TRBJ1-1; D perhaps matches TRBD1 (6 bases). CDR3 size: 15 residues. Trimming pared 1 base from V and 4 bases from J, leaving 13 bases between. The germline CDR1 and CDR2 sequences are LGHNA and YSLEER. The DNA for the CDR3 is TGCGCCAGCAGCCAAGCGGCAGGAGGGGGCACTGAAGCTTTCTTT. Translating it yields CASSQAAGGGTEAFF.

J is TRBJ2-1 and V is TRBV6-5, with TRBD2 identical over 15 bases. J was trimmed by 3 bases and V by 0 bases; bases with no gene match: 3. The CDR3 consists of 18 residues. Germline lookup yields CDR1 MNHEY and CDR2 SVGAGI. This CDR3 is CASSYSGLAGGNYNEQFF. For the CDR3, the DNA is TGTGCCAGCAGTTACTCGGGACTAGCGGGAGGAAACTACAATGAGCAGTTCTTC.

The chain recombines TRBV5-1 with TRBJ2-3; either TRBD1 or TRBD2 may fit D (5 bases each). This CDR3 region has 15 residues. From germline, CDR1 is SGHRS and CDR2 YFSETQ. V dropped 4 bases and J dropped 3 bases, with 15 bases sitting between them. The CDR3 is CASSRGVGSTDTQYF. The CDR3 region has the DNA TGCGCCAGCAGCAGGGGCGTGGGGAGTACAGATACGCAGTATTTT.

The CDR3 is CASSEWLAGDEGQETQYF. CDR3 bases: TGCGCCAGCAGTGAGTGGCTAGCGGGAGATGAAGGTCAAGAGACCCAGTACTTC. The V gene is TRBV10-1, the J gene TRBJ2-5; 10 positions match TRBD2. The CDR3 is 18 residues long. J was trimmed by 2 bases and V by 1 base; bases with no gene match: 10. CDR1 and CDR2 (germline): WNHNN, SYGVQD (reference sequence).

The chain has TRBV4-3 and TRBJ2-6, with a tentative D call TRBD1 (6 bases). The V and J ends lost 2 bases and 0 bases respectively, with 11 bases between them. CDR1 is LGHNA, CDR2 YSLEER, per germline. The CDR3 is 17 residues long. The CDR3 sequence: CASSQSTGPSGANVLTF. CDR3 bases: TGCGCCAGCAGCCAATCTACAGGGCCCTCTGGGGCCAACGTCCTGACTTTC.

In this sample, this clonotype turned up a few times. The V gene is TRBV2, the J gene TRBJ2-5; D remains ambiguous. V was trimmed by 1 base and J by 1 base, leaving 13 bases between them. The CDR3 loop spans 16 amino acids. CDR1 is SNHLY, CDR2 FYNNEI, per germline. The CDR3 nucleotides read TGTGCCAGCAGTGAAGGTGGGTCAGAAATCCAAGAGACCCAGTACTTC. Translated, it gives CASSEGGSEIQETQYF.

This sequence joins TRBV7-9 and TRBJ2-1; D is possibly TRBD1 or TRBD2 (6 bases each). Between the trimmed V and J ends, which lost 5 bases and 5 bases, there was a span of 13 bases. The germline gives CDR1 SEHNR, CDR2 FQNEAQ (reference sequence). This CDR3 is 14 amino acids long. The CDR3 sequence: CASSHDGGDNEQFF. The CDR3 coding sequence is TGTGCCAGCAGCCATGACGGGGGCGACAATGAGCAGTTCTTC.

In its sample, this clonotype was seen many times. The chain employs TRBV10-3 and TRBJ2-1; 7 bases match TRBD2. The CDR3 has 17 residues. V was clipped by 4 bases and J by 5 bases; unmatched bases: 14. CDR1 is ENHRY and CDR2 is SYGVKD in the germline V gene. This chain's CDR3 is CAISGLSAGELNNEQFF. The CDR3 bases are TGTGCCATCAGTGGATTGTCTGCGGGGGAGCTCAACAATGAGCAGTTCTTC.

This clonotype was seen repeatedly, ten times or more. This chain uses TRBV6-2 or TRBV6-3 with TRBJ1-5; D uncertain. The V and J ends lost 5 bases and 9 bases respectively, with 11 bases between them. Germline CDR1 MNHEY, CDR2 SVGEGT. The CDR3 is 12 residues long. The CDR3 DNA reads TGTGCCAGCAGTACCAATTGGTGGCCCCAGCATTTT. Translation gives CASSTNWWPQHF.

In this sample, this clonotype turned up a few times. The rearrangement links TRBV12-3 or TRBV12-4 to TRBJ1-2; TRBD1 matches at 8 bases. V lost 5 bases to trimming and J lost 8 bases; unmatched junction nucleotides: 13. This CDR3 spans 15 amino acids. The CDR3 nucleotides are TGTGCCAGCAGTCTGCGATCAGGGGGCAATCGCGGCTACACCTTC. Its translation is CASSLRSGGNRGYTF.

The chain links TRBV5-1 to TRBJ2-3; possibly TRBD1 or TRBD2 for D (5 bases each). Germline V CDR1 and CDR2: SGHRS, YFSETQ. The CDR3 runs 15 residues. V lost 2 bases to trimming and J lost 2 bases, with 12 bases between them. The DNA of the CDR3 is TGCGCCAGCAGCTTTGGGACCCCCCTCACAGATACGCAGTATTTT. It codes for CASSFGTPLTDTQYF.

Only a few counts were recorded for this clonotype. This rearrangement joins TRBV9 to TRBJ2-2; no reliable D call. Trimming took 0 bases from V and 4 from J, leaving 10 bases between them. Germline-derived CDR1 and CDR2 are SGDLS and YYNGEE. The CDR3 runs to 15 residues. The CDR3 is CASSVVSRSTGELFF. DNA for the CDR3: TGTGCCAGCAGCGTAGTGAGCCGGAGCACCGGGGAGCTGTTTTTT.

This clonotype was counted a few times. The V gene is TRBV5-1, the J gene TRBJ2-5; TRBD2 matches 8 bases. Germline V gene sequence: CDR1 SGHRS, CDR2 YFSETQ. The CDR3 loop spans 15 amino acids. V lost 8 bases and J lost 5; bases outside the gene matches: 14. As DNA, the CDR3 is TGCGCCAGTATCTCTGCGGCGGGACTAGGGGAGACCCAGTACTTC. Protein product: CASISAAGLGETQYF.

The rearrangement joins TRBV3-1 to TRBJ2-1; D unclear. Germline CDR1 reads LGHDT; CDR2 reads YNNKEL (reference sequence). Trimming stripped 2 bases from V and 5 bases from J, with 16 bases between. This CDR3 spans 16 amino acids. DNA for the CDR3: TGTGCCAGCAGCCAAATGCCGCTAACTCTCAACAATGAGCAGTTCTTC. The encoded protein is CASSQMPLTLNNEQFF.

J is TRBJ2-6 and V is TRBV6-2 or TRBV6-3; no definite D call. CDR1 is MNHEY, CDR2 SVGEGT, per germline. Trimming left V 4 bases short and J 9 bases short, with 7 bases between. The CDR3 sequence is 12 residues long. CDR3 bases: TGTGCCAGCAGTTCAGGTTACAACGTCCTGACTTTC. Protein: CASSSGYNVLTF.

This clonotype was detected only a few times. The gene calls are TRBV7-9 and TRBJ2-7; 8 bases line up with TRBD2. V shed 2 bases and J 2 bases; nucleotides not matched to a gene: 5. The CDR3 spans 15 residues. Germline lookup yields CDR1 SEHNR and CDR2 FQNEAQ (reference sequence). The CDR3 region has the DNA TGTGCCAGCAGCTTAAAAGCGGGAGCCCCCTACGAGCAGTACTTC. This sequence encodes CASSLKAGAPYEQYF.

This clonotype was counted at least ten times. CDR3 in DNA: TGTGCCAGCAGCTTAGCTGCAGCTAACTACGAGCAGTACTTC. Translation gives CASSLAAANYEQYF. The gene calls are TRBV7-9 and TRBJ2-7; D is uncertain. CDR1 and CDR2 (germline): SEHNR, FQNEAQ (reference sequence). CDR3 length: 14 residues. Trimming removed 0 bases at V and 3 bases at J, with 9 bases between.